This record looks at one TCR beta chain sequence and its context. In the original workflow: Amplification with reference gene primers provided the estimates of nucleated cell counts. Assay used: immunoSEQ multiplex PCR; TCRdb lists only in-frame clones, some missing. The V and J calls and clone size come from that table; D and trimming were worked out from the DNA. The data show approximately 300,000 clones, 85% seen once. Trimming removed 3 bases from V and 9 bases from J, with 8 bases in between. The germline CDR1 and CDR2 sequences are MDHEN and SYDVKM. This CDR3 has 11 residues. This specimen comes from a study of blood T cell repertoires in COVID-19. The wider study: PBMCs, B-cell-depleted T cells, or T cells provided the cDNA or gDNA that made up the material.

Clinical history reported by participants formed the basis on which cohorts were assigned. This TCR was recovered from a woman in her 30s who had been exposed to COVID-19. This chain connects TRBV28 to TRBJ1-1, with no clear D. The source material was PBMCs or T cells enriched from blood (not recorded which). CDR3 sequence: CASSFGQQAFF. In DNA, the CDR3 is TGTGCCAGCAGTTTTGGGCAGCAAGCTTTCTTT.